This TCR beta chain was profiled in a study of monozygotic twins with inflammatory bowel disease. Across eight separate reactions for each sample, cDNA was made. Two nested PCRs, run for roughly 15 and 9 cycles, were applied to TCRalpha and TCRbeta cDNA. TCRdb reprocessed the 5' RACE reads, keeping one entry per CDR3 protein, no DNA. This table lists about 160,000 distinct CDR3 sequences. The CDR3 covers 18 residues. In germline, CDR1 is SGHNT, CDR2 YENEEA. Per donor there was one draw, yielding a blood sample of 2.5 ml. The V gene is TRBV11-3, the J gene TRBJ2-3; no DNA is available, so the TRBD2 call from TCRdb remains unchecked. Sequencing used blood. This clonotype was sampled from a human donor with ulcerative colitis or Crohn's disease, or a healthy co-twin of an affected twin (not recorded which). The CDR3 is CASSLDPAGTSGPDTQYF.